This entry lists 30 T cell receptor beta chains sequenced from one sample in a study of blood T cell repertoires in COVID-19. Clones were read by immunoSEQ multiplex PCR, and TCRdb kept only the in-frame ones, dropping some. The sample holds some 26,000 clones, approximately 86% seen once. The sample taken for sequencing was peripheral blood. Every receptor here comes from a man older than 75 with active or convalescent COVID-19.

This clone was picked up a small number of times. The chain employs TRBV5-1 and TRBJ2-1; maybe TRBD1 (5 bases). Trimming removed 1 base from V and 6 bases from J, with 8 bases in between. There are 13 residues in the CDR3. Germline lookup yields CDR1 SGHRS and CDR2 YFSETQ. CDR3 region: CASSLWGVNEQFF. CDR3 nucleotide sequence: TGCGCCAGCAGCTTGTGGGGCGTCAATGAGCAGTTCTTC.

The rearrangement links TRBV2 to TRBJ1-1; D unresolved. The germline V gene has CDR1 SNHLY and CDR2 FYNNEI. The CDR3 runs 13 residues. Trimming left V 6 bases short and J 1 base short, with 9 bases between. The CDR3 DNA follows: TGTGCCAGCAGCCTAACGGGGAACACTGAAGCTTTCTTT. Protein product: CASSLTGNTEAFF.

This rearrangement joins TRBV18 to TRBJ2-5, with 10 bases that match TRBD2. The CDR3 consists of 14 residues. V shed 5 bases, J shed 4 bases, and the junction held 4 bases outside the gene matches. The germline CDR1 and CDR2 sequences are KGHSH and LQKENI. The CDR3 DNA follows: TGTGCCAGCTCATATCAGCGGGAGGGAGAGACCCAGTACTTC. It codes for CASSYQREGETQYF.

The V gene is TRBV15, the J gene TRBJ2-1; no definite D call. The CDR3 totals 14 residues. The V and J ends lost 3 bases and 2 bases respectively, with 8 bases between them. CDR1 is LNHNV and CDR2 is YYDKDF in the germline V gene (reference sequence). The DNA for the CDR3 is TGTGCCACCAGCAGGATAGTTGCCTACAATGAGCAGTTCTTC. This encodes CATSRIVAYNEQFF.

V and J are TRBV2 and TRBJ2-1; tentatively, D is TRBD1 (5 bases). With 6 bases removed from V and 5 bases from J, the gap between germline ends came to 8 bases. The CDR3 totals 12 residues. Per the germline V gene, CDR1 is SNHLY and CDR2 is FYNNEI. In DNA form, the CDR3 reads TGTGCCAGCAGGGGGCTCAACAATGAGCAGTTCTTC. Protein product: CASRGLNNEQFF.

This rearrangement joins TRBV6-5 to TRBJ1-2; D ambiguous. CDR3 length: 16 amino acids. CDR1 and CDR2 from the germline V gene are MNHEY and SVGAGI. V shed 0 bases and J shed 4 bases, with 15 bases lying between them. This CDR3 is CASSYSITPRGYGYTF. The CDR3 DNA sequence: TGTGCCAGCAGTTACTCGATAACCCCCCGGGGCTATGGCTACACCTTC.

J is TRBJ1-6 and V is TRBV27; 9 bases map to TRBD1. V trimming: 6 bases; J trimming: 11 bases; junction bases outside the gene matches: 17. Germline V gene sequence: CDR1 MNHEY, CDR2 SMNVEV (reference sequence). This CDR3 comprises 17 residues. CDR3 in amino acids: CASSRPRGTGQGPPLHF. DNA for the CDR3: TGTGCCAGCAGCCGCCCTAGAGGGACAGGGCAAGGTCCACCCCTCCACTTT.

This clone occurred a few times. CDR3 residues: CATILGQGLPYGYTF. CDR3 nucleotides: TGTGCCACCATCCTCGGACAGGGCCTACCCTATGGCTACACCTTC. This rearrangement joins TRBV6-5 to TRBJ1-2, with 8 bases identical to TRBD1. CDR1 is MNHEY, CDR2 SVGAGI, per germline. There are 15 residues in the CDR3. V shed 10 bases and J 4 bases; nucleotides not matched to a gene: 14.

This clone was seen more than once but under ten times. The chain's CDR3 is CATSVASGSDTQYF. CDR3 bases: TGTGCCACCAGTGTGGCTAGCGGCTCAGATACGCAGTATTTT. The V and J genes are TRBV24-1 and TRBJ2-3, with 7 nucleotides matching TRBD2. The CDR3 has 14 amino acids. CDR1 is KGHDR and CDR2 is SFDVKD in the germline V gene. V shed 5 bases and J 4 bases; nucleotides not matched to a gene: 5.

The rearrangement joins TRBV6-5 to TRBJ1-1, with 7 bases fitting TRBD1. The CDR3 runs 13 residues. Germline V lookup: CDR1 MNHEY, CDR2 SVGAGI. Trimming at V came to 6 bases and at J to 4 bases, leaving 5 bases not matched to a gene. This CDR3 is CASRFRGSTEAFF. CDR3 DNA: TGTGCCAGCAGATTCAGGGGGAGCACTGAAGCTTTCTTT.

The DNA for the CDR3 is TGTGCCAGCAGTTCCTGGACTATAGAAGGGAATACGCAGTATTTT. This gives the protein CASSSWTIEGNTQYF. This rearrangement joins TRBV6-2 or TRBV6-3 to TRBJ2-3; TRBD2 is a possible D gene (6 bases). Trimming shortened V by 4 bases and J by 7 bases, and 18 bases separated the two germline ends. The CDR3 length is 15 residues. CDR1 and CDR2 from the germline V gene are MNHEY and SVGEGT.

The chain uses TRBV19 and TRBJ2-5; tentative D call: TRBD1 (5 bases). Germline CDR1 LNHDA, CDR2 SQIVND (reference sequence). Trimming stripped 6 bases from V and 5 bases from J, with 13 bases between. The CDR3 length is 13 residues. The CDR3 DNA reads TGTGCCAGTAGGCCAGGGATTTCGGAGACCCAGTACTTC. It yields the protein CASRPGISETQYF.

In its sample, this clone was seen once. CDR3 DNA: TGCGCCAGCAGCCGCCCCACAGGGGGCGCGAGCAATGAGCAGTTCTTC. This encodes CASSRPTGGASNEQFF. V and J are TRBV5-1 and TRBJ2-1, with 9 bases identical to TRBD1. Germline CDR1 is SGHRS and CDR2 is YFSETQ. V lost 4 bases to trimming and J lost 6 bases; unmatched junction nucleotides: 11. The CDR3 sequence is 16 residues long.

This chain uses TRBV5-1 with TRBJ2-1; 7 bases are a match to TRBD2. The CDR3 totals 14 residues. Germline lookup yields CDR1 SGHRS and CDR2 YFSETQ. V dropped 0 bases and J dropped 10; count of bases not matched to a gene: 7. CDR3 sequence reads: CASSLGSGGREQFF. In DNA, the CDR3 is TGCGCCAGCAGCTTGGGATCCGGGGGGAGGGAGCAGTTCTTC. The complete variable domain, with remaining parts taken from reference TRBV5-1 and TRBJ2-1, reads KAGVTQTPRYLIKTRGQQVTLSCSPISGHRSVSWYQQTPGQGLQFLFEYFSETQRNKGNFPGRFSGRQFSNSRSEMNVSTLELGDSALYLCASSLGSGGREQFFGPGTRLTVL.

For the CDR3, the DNA is TGCGCCAGCAGCTTATTTCCCGGGACCGGGAGGAGCTATGGCTACACCTTC. It specifies CASSLFPGTGRSYGYTF. J is TRBJ1-2 and V is TRBV5-1; perhaps TRBD1 as D (5 bases). The CDR3 has 17 amino acids. CDR1 is SGHRS and CDR2 is YFSETQ in the germline V gene. Deletions cut 2 bases from V and 4 bases from J, with 21 bases between.

This chain links TRBV28 with TRBJ2-7, with D tentatively TRBD1 (6 bases). The CDR3 covers 16 residues. The germline CDR1 and CDR2 sequences are MDHEN and SYDVKM. The ends were cut back, 4 bases at V and 3 bases at J, with 19 bases in the middle. DNA of the CDR3: TGTGCCAGCAGTTCCGTCTTAAACAGGGTTAGCTACGAGCAGTACTTC. Translating gives CASSSVLNRVSYEQYF.

In this sample, this clone turned up once. The chain joins TRBV5-6 to TRBJ1-3; D uncertain. CDR1 SGHDT and CDR2 YYEEEE come from the germline V gene. This CDR3 region has 13 residues. V lost 4 bases and J lost 4, with 9 bases in between. The CDR3 spells CASSRERGNTIYF. The CDR3, as DNA: TGTGCCAGCAGCCGGGAGAGAGGAAACACCATATATTTT.

The V gene is TRBV6-6, the J gene TRBJ1-5; 9 bases align to TRBD1. The length of the CDR3 is 16 residues. With 7 bases clipped from V and 7 bases from J, the junction kept 14 bases outside the gene matches. The germline V gene has CDR1 MNHNY and CDR2 SVGAGI (reference sequence). The CDR3: CASTYEGGQGVQPQHF. DNA of the CDR3: TGTGCCAGCACCTACGAAGGGGGACAGGGTGTACAGCCCCAGCATTTT.

The V gene is TRBV9, the J gene TRBJ1-2; D might be TRBD1 (5 bases). The CDR3 runs to 16 residues. Germline V lookup: CDR1 SGDLS, CDR2 YYNGEE. The V end lost 1 base, the J end lost 4 bases, and 17 bases lay between the germline ends. CDR3 region: CASSVSGGRAAYGYTF. In DNA form, the CDR3 reads TGTGCCAGCAGCGTATCGGGGGGACGGGCCGCCTATGGCTACACCTTC.

V is TRBV27 and J is TRBJ1-3; 9 nucleotides match TRBD1. Germline trimming cut 6 bases from V and 4 bases from J; bases unmatched to any gene: 7. Germline V lookup: CDR1 MNHEY, CDR2 SMNVEV (reference sequence). This CDR3 comprises 15 residues. The CDR3 reads CASRSTGGGGNTIYF. The DNA for the CDR3 is TGTGCCAGCAGATCCACAGGGGGCGGCGGAAACACCATATATTTT.

The V gene is TRBV5-1, the J gene TRBJ1-4; 7 bases fit TRBD1. This CDR3 contains 16 residues. V gave up 3 bases and J gave up 14 bases; unmatched junction bases: 19. Germline assignment: CDR1 SGHRS and CDR2 YFSETQ. CDR3 sequence (DNA): TGCGCCAGCAGCTATGGAACTGACAGGGCCTTAATGAGGCTGTTTTTT. Amino acids: CASSYGTDRALMRLFF.

This chain links TRBV6-6 with TRBJ2-1; the D is unclear. The ends were cut back, 0 bases at V and 3 bases at J, with 6 bases in the middle. CDR1 MNHNY and CDR2 SVGAGI come from the germline V gene (reference sequence). The CDR3 consists of 14 residues. CDR3 loop: CASSYSRVYNEQFF. CDR3 DNA sequence: TGTGCCAGCAGTTACTCCCGCGTCTACAATGAGCAGTTCTTC.

This chain joins TRBV7-6 and TRBJ2-7; a possible D gene is TRBD2 (5 bases). The germline V gene has CDR1 SGHVS and CDR2 FNYEAQ. The V and J ends lost 1 base and 2 bases respectively, with 12 bases between them. This CDR3 is 15 amino acids long. Written as DNA, the CDR3 is TGTGCCAGCAGCTTAGTAACCGCCGGGGCCTACGAGCAGTACTTC. It translates to CASSLVTAGAYEQYF.

Only one count was recorded for this clone. The gene calls are TRBV6-5 and TRBJ1-1; D possibly corresponds to TRBD1 (6 bases). The germline CDR1 and CDR2 sequences are MNHEY and SVGAGI. The CDR3 length is 15 residues. V lost 2 bases to trimming and J lost 4 bases, with 14 bases between them. This CDR3 is CASSYLGQGGTEAFF. CDR3 coding DNA: TGTGCCAGCAGTTACCTGGGACAAGGGGGCACTGAAGCTTTCTTT.

The rearrangement joins TRBV19 to TRBJ2-7, with 7 bases identical to TRBD1. The CDR3 covers 15 residues. The V gene's germline CDR1 is LNHDA and CDR2 SQIVND (reference sequence). J lost 5 bases, V lost 5 bases, and 12 bases had no gene match. CDR3 region: CASSGYAQGDNEQYF. For the CDR3, the DNA is TGTGCCAGTAGTGGTTATGCCCAGGGGGACAACGAGCAGTACTTC.

The table lists this clone with a count of one. The chain recombines TRBV3-1 (or the pseudogene TRBV3-2) with TRBJ2-6, with a weak D call TRBD1 (6 bases). From germline, CDR1 is LGHDT and CDR2 YNNKEL (reference sequence). The ends were cut back, 4 bases at V and 1 base at J, with 8 bases in the middle. This CDR3 is 15 amino acids long. DNA for the CDR3: TGTGCCAGCAGCCTGAGGGGGTCTGGGGCCAACGTCCTGACTTTC. Its protein is CASSLRGSGANVLTF.

This rearrangement joins TRBV2 to TRBJ1-5, with 7 bases identical to TRBD1. The CDR3 is 18 residues long. With 2 bases clipped from V and 4 bases from J, the junction kept 14 bases outside the gene matches. Germline CDR1 SNHLY, CDR2 FYNNEI. CDR3 sequence (DNA): TGTGCCAGCAGTGAATCGGGGACAGCCGCAACCCAAAATCAGCCCCAGCATTTT. Translated, it gives CASSESGTAATQNQPQHF.

The chain uses TRBV3-1 (or the pseudogene TRBV3-2) and TRBJ2-5, with 9 nucleotides matching TRBD2. The germline CDR1 and CDR2 sequences are LGHDT and YNNKEL (reference sequence). V lost 1 base and J lost 4; bases outside the gene matches: 10. The CDR3 length is 17 residues. The CDR3 region has the DNA TGTGCCAGCAGCCAAGGTCTTGGCGGGGGGGCCGCAGAGACCCAGTACTTC. Residues: CASSQGLGGGAAETQYF.

The CDR3 region has the DNA TGTGCCAGCAGTCCCCCAGGCGTTAACAATGAGCAGTTCTTC. Protein sequence: CASSPPGVNNEQFF. This rearrangement joins TRBV27 to TRBJ2-1; D not resolved. The germline V and J ends were trimmed by 5 bases and 5 bases, with 13 bases remaining between them. The CDR3 length is 14 residues. Germline V gene data show CDR1 as MNHEY and CDR2 as SMNVEV (reference sequence).

This clone was seen a single time. V gene TRBV5-1 combines with J gene TRBJ2-5; 7 bases fit TRBD1. The CDR3 loop spans 12 amino acids. Germline V lookup: CDR1 SGHRS, CDR2 YFSETQ. Trimming removed 5 bases from V and 7 bases from J; junction bases left unmatched: 5. The CDR3 sequence is CASSDRVGTQYF. CDR3 nucleotides: TGCGCCAGCAGTGACAGGGTCGGGACCCAGTACTTC. Together with reference TRBV5-1 and TRBJ2-5, the CDR3 gives the full variable domain: KAGVTQTPRYLIKTRGQQVTLSCSPISGHRSVSWYQQTPGQGLQFLFEYFSETQRNKGNFPGRFSGRQFSNSRSEMNVSTLELGDSALYLCASSDRVGTQYFGPGTRLLVL.